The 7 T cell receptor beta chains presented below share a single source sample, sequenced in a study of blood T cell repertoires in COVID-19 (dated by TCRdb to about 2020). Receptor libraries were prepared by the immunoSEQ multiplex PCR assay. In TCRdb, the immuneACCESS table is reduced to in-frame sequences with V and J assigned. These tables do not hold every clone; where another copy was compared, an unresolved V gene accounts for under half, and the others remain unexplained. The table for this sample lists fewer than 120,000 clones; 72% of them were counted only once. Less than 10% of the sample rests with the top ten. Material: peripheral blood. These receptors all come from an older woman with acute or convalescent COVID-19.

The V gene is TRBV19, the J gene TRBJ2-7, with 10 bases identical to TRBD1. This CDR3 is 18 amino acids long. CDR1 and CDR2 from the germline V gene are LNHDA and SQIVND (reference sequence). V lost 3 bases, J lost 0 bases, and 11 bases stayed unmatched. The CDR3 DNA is TGTGCCAGTAGTATGGGACAGGGGTTGGGGAGCCTCTCCTACGAGCAGTACTTC. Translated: CASSMGQGLGSLSYEQYF.

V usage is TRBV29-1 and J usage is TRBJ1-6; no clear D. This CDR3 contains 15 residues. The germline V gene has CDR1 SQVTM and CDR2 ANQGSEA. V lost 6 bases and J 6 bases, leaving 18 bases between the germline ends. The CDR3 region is CSVHGPAGGNSPLHF. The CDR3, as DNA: TGCAGCGTCCATGGGCCCGCCGGAGGTAATTCACCCCTCCACTTT. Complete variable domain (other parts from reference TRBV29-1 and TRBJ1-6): SAVISQKPSRDICQRGTSLTIQCQVDSQVTMMFWYRQQPGQSLTLIATANQGSEATYESGFVIDKFPISRPNLTFSTLTVSNMSPEDSSIYLCSVHGPAGGNSPLHFGNGTRLTVT.

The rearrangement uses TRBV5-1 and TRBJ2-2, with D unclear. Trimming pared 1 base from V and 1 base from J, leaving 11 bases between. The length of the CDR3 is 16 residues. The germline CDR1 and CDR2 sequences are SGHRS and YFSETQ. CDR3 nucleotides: TGCGCCAGCAGCTTGAAGCAAATAGTGAACACCGGGGAGCTGTTTTTT. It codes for CASSLKQIVNTGELFF.

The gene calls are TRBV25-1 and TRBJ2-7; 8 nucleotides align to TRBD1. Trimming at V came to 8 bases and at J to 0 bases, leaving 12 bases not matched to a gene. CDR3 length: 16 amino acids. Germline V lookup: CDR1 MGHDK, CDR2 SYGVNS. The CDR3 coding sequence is TGTGCCAGCGGGACCGGTGACAGGGGAAACTCCTACGAGCAGTACTTC. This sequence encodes CASGTGDRGNSYEQYF.

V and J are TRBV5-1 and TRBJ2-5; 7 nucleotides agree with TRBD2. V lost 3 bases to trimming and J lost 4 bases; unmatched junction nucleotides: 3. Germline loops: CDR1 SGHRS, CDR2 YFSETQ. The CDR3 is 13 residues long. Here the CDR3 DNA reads TGCGCCAGCAGCTCTGGCGGGGGAGAGACCCAGTACTTC. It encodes CASSSGGGETQYF.

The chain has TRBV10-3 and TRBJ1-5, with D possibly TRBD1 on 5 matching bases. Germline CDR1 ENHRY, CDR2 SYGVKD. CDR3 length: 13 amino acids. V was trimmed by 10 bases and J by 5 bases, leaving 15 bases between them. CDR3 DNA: TGTGCCACCACTGGGGCAGTAGATCAGCCCCAGCATTTT. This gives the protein CATTGAVDQPQHF.

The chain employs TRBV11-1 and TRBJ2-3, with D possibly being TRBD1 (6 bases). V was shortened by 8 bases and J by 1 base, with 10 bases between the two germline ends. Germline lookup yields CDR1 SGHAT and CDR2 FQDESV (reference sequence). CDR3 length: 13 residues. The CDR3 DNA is TGTGCCAGCTGGGGGCAAGGCACAGATACGCAGTATTTT. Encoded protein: CASWGQGTDTQYF. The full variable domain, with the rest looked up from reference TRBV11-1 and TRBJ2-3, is EAEVAQSPRYKITEKSQAVAFWCDPISGHATLYWYRQILGQGPELLVQFQDESVVDDSQLPKDRFSAERLKGVDSTLKIQPAELGDSAMYLCASWGQGTDTQYFGPGTRLTVL.